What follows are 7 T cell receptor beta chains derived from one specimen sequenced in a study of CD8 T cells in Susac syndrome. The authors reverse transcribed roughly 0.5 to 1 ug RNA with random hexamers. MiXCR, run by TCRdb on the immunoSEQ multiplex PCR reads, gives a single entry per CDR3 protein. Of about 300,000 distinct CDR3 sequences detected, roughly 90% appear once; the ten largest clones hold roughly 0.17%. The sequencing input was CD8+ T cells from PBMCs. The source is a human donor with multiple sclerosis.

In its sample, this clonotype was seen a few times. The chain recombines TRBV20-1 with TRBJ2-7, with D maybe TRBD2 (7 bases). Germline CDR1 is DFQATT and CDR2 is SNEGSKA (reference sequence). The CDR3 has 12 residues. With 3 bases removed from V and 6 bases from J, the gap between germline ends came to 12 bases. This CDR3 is CSASGGLIEQYF. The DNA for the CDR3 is TGCAGTGCTAGCGGGGGGCTAATCGAGCAGTACTTC.

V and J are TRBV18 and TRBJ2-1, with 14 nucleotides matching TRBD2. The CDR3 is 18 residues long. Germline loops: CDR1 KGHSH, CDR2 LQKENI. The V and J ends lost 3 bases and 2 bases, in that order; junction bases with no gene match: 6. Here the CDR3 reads CASSPGLAGELTYNEQFF. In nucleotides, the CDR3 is TGTGCCAGCTCACCGGGACTAGCGGGAGAGCTGACCTACAATGAGCAGTTCTTC.

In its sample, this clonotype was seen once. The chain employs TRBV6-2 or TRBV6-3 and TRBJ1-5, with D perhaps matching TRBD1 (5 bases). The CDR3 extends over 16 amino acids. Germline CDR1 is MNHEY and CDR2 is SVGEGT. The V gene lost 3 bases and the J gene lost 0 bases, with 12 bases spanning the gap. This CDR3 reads CASSYRGQLSNQPQHF. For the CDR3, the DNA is TGTGCCAGCAGTTATAGGGGTCAGCTTAGCAATCAGCCCCAGCATTTT.

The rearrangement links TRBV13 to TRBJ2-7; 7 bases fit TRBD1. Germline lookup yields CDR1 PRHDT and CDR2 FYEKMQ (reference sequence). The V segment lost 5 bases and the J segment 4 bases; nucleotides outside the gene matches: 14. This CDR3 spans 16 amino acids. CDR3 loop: CASSEYTGAIPYEQYF. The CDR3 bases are TGTGCCAGCAGCGAATATACAGGGGCCATCCCTTACGAGCAGTACTTC.

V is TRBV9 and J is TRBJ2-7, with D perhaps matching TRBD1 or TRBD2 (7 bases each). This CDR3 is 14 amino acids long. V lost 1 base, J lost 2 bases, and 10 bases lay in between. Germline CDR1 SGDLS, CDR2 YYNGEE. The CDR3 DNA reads TGTGCCAGCAGCGTACAGGGGGGGACCTACGAGCAGTACTTC. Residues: CASSVQGGTYEQYF.

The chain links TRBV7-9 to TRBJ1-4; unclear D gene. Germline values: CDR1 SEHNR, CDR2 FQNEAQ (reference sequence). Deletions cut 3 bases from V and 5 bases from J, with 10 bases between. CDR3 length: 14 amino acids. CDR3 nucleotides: TGTGCCAGCAGCTTCAGGAGCGTCAATGAAAAACTGTTTTTT. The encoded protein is CASSFRSVNEKLFF. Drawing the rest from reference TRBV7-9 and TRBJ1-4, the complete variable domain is DTGVSQNPRHKITKRGQNVTFRCDPISEHNRLYWYRQTLGQGPEFLTYFQNEAQLEKSRLLSDRFSAERPKGSFSTLEIQRTEQGDSAMYLCASSFRSVNEKLFFGSGTQLSVL.

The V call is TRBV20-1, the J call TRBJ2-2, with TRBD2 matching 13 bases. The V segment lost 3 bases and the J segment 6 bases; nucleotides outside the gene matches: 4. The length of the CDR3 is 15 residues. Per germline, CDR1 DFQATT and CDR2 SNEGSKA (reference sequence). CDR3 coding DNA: TGCAGTGCTAGGGGACTAGCGGGACGAGCCGGGGAGCTGTTTTTT. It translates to CSARGLAGRAGELFF.